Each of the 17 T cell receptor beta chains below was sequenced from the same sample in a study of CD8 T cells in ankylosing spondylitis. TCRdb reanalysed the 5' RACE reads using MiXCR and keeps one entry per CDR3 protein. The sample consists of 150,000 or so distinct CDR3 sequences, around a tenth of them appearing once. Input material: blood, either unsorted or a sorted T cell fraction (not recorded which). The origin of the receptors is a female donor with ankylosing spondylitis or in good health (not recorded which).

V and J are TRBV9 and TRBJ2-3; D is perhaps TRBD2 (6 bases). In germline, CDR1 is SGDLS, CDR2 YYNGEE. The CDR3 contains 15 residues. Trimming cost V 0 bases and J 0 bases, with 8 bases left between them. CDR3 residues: CASSVAGVSTDTQYF. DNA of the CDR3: TGTGCCAGCAGCGTAGCGGGAGTGAGCACAGATACGCAGTATTTT.

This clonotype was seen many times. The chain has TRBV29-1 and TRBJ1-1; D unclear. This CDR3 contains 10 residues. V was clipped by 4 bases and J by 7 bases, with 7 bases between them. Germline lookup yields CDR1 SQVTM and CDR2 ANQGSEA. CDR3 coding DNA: TGCAGCGTTGTAATCATTGAAGCTTTCTTT. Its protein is CSVVIIEAFF.

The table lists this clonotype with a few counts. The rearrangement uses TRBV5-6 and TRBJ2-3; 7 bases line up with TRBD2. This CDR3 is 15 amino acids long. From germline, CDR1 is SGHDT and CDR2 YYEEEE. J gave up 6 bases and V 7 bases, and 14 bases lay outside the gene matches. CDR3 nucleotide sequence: TGTGCCAGCGGTCGGGGGAGCGGGGCCGGGGATACGCAGTATTTT. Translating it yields CASGRGSGAGDTQYF.

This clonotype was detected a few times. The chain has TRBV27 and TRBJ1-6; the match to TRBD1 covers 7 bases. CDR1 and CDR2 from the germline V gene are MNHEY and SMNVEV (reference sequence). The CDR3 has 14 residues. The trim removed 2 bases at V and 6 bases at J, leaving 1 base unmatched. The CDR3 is CASSLGQVNSPLHF. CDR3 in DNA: TGTGCCAGCAGTTTAGGACAGGTTAATTCACCCCTCCACTTT.

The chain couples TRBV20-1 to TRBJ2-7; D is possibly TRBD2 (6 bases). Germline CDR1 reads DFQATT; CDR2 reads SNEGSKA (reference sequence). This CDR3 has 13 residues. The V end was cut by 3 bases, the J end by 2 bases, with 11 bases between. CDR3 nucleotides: TGCAGTGCTAGCGGGGACTCCCCCTACGAGCAGTACTTC. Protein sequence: CSASGDSPYEQYF.

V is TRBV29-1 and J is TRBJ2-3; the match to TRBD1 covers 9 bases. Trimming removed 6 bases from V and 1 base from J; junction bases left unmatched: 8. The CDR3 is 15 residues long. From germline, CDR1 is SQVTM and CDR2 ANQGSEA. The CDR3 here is CSVLETGGGTDTQYF. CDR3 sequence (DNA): TGCAGCGTCCTCGAAACAGGGGGCGGCACAGATACGCAGTATTTT.

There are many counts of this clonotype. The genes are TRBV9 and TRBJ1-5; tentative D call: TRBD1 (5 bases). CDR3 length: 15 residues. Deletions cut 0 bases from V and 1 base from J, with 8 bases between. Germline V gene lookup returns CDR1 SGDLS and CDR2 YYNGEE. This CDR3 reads CASSVEGRSNQPQHF. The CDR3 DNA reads TGTGCCAGCAGCGTAGAGGGGCGCAGCAATCAGCCCCAGCATTTT.

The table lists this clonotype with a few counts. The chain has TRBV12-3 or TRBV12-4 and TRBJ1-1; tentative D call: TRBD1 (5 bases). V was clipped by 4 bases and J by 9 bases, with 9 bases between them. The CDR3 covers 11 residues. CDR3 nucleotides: TGTGCCAGCAGTTCCACGGGGCAAGCTTTCTTT. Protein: CASSSTGQAFF.

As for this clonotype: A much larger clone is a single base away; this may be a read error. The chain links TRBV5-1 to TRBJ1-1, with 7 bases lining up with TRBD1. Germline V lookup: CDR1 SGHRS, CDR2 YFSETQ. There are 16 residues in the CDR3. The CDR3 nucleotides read TGCACCAGCAGCTTGGCCGAAGGGGGCATGAACACTGAAGCTTTCTTT. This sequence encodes CTSSLAEGGMNTEAFF.

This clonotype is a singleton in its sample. The CDR3 spells CASSSGELAGIEQYF. The DNA for the CDR3 is TGTGCCAGCAGCTCGGGGGAACTAGCGGGAATCGAGCAGTACTTC. The chain links TRBV7-2 to TRBJ2-7; 10 positions match TRBD2. There are 15 residues in the CDR3. V shed 4 bases, J shed 6 bases, and the junction held 9 bases outside the gene matches. Germline V gene data show CDR1 as SGHTA and CDR2 as FQGNSA. Together with reference TRBV7-2 and TRBJ2-7, the CDR3 gives the full variable domain: GAGVSQSPSNKVTEKGKDVELRCDPISGHTALYWYRQSLGQGLEFLIYFQGNSAPDKSGLPSDRFSAERTGGSVSTLTIQRTQQEDSAVYLCASSSGELAGIEQYFGPGTRLTVT.

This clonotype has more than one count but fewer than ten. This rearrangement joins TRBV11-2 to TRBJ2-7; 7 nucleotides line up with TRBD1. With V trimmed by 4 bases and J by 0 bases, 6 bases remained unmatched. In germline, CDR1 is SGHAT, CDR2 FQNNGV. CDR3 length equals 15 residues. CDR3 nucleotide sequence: TGTGCCAGCAGCTGGGGACAGACCTTCTCCTACGAGCAGTACTTC. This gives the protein CASSWGQTFSYEQYF. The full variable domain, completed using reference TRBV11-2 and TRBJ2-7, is EAGVAQSPRYKIIEKRQSVAFWCNPISGHATLYWYQQILGQGPKLLIQFQNNGVVDDSQLPKDRFSAERLKGVDSTLKIQPAKLEDSAVYLCASSWGQTFSYEQYFGPGTRLTVT.

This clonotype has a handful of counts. Here the CDR3 reads CASSYSFRGLEQYF. The DNA of the CDR3 is TGTGCCAGCAGTTACTCCTTCAGGGGTTTGGAGCAGTACTTC. This rearrangement joins TRBV6-5 to TRBJ2-7; a possible D gene is TRBD1 (6 bases). The V end lost 0 bases, the J end lost 7 bases, and 13 bases lay between the germline ends. CDR3 length equals 14 residues. Germline assignment: CDR1 MNHEY and CDR2 SVGAGI.

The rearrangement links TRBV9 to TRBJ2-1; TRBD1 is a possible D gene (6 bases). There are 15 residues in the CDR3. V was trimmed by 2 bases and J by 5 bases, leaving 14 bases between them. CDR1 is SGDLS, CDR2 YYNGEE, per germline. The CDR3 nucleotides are TGTGCCAGCAGCGTGACCTTAGGGGGACACAATGAGCAGTTCTTC. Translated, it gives CASSVTLGGHNEQFF.

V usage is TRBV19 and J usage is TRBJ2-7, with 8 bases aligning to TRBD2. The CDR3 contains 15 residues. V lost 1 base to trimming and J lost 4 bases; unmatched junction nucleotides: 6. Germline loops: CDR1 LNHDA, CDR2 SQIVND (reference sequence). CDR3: CASSIGSAGEYEQYF. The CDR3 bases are TGTGCCAGTAGTATAGGGTCAGCGGGAGAGTACGAGCAGTACTTC. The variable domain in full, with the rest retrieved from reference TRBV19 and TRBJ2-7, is DGGITQSPKYLFRKEGQNVTLSCEQNLNHDAMYWYRQDPGQGLRLIYYSQIVNDFQKGDIAEGYSVSREKKESFPLTVTSAQKNPTAFYLCASSIGSAGEYEQYFGPGTRLTVT.

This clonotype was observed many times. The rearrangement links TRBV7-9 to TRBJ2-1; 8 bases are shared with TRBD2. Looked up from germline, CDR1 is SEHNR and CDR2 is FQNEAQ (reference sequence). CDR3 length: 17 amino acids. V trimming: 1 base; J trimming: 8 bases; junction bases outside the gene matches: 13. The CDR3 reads CASSLEFAQRELDEQFF. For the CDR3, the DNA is TGTGCCAGCAGCTTAGAATTTGCCCAGCGGGAGTTGGATGAGCAGTTCTTC.

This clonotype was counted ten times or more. The CDR3 nucleotides are TGCGCCAGCAGCTCGGAGGGGGAGGTCCTCACAGATACGCAGTATTTT. Residues: CASSSEGEVLTDTQYF. This chain uses TRBV5-1 with TRBJ2-3; D tentatively fits TRBD1 or TRBD2 (6 bases each). This CDR3 contains 16 residues. Per the germline V gene, CDR1 is SGHRS and CDR2 is YFSETQ. With 3 bases removed from V and 2 bases from J, the gap between germline ends came to 16 bases.

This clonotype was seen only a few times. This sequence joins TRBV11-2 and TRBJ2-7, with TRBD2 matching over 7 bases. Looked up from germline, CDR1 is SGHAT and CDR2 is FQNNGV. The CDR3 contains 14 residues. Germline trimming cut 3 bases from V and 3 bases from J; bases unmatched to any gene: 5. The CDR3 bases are TGTGCCAGCAGCTTGGCAGCGGGGAGCTACGAGCAGTACTTC. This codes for CASSLAAGSYEQYF.